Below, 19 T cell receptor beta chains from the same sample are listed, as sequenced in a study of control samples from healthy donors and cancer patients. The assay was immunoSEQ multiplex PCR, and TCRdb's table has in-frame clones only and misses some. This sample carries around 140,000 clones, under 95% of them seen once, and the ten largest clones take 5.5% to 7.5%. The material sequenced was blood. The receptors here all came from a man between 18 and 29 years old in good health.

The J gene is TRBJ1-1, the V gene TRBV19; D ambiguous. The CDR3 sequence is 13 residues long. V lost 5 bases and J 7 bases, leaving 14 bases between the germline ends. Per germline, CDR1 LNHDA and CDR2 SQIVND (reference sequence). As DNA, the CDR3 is TGTGCCAGTAGTGAAAGTTCGCGCAGTGAAGCTTTCTTT. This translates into CASSESSRSEAFF.

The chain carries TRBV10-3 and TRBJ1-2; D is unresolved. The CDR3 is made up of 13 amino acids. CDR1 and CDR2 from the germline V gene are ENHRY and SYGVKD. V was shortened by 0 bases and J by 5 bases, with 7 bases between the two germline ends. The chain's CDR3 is CAISESSGYGYTF. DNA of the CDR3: TGTGCCATCAGTGAGTCGAGCGGTTATGGCTACACCTTC.

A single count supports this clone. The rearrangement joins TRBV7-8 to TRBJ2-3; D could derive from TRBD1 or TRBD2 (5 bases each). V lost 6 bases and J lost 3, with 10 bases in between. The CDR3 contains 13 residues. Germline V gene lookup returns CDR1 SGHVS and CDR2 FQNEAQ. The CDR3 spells CASSPWGTDTQYF. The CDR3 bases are TGTGCCAGCAGTCCATGGGGGACAGATACGCAGTATTTT. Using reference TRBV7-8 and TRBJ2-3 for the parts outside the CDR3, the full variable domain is GAGVSQSPRYKVAKRGQDVALRCDPISGHVSLFWYQQALGQGPEFLTYFQNEAQLDKSGLPSDRFFAERPEGSVSTLKIQRTQQEDSAVYLCASSPWGTDTQYFGPGTRLTVL.

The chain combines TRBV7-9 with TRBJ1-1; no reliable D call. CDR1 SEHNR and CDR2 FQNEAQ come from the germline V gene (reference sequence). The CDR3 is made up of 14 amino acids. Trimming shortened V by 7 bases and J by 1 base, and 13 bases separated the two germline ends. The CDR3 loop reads CASTSTQRNTEAFF. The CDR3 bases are TGTGCCAGCACCTCAACCCAGAGGAACACTGAAGCTTTCTTT.

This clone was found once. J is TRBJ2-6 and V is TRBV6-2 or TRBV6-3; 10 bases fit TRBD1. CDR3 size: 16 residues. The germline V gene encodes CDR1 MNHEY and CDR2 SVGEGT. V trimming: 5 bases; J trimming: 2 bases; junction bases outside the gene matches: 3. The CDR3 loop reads CASSVTGGAGANVLTF. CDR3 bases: TGTGCCAGCAGTGTGACAGGGGGCGCTGGGGCCAACGTCCTGACTTTC.

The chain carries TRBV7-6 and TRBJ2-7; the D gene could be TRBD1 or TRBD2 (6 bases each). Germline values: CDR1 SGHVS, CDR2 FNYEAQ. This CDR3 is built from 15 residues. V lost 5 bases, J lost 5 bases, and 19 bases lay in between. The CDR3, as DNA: TGTGCCAGCAGCCAAACTTGGGTGGGGGGCGACGAGCAGTACTTC. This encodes CASSQTWVGGDEQYF.

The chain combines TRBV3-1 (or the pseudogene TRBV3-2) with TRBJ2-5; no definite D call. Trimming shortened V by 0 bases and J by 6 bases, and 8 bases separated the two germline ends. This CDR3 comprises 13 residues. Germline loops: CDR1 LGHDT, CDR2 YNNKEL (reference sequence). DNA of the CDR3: TGTGCCAGCAGCCAAGATCTGATCCAGACCCAGTACTTC. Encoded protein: CASSQDLIQTQYF.

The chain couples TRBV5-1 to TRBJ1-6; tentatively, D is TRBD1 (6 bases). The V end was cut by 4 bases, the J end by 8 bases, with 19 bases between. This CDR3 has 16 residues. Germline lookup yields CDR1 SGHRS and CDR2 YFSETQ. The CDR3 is CASSMDSLSVDSPLHF. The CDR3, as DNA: TGCGCCAGCAGCATGGACAGCTTATCTGTGGATTCACCCCTCCACTTT.

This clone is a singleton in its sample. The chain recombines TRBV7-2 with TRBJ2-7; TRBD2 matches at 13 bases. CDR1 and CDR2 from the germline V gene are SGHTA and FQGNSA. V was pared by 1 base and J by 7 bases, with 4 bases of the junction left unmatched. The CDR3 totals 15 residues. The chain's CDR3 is CASSLVLAGGREQYF. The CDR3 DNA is TGTGCCAGCAGCTTAGTACTAGCGGGGGGGCGTGAGCAGTACTTC.

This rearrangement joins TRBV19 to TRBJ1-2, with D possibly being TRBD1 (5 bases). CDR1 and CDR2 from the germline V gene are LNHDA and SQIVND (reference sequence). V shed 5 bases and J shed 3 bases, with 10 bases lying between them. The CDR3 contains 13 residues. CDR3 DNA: TGTGCCAGTAGTCTCAGGGCCCACTATGGCTACACCTTC. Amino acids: CASSLRAHYGYTF.

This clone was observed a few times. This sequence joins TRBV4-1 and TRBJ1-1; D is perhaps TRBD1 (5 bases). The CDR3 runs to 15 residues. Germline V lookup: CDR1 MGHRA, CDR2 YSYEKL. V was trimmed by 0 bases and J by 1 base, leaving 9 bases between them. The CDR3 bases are TGCGCCAGCAGCCAAGACGGGGGGACGAACACTGAAGCTTTCTTT. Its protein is CASSQDGGTNTEAFF.

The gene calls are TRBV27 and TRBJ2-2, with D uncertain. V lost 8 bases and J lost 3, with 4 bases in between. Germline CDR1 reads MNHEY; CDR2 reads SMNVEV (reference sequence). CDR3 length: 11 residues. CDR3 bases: TGTGCCAGCGGGTACACCGGGGAGCTGTTTTTT. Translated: CASGYTGELFF.

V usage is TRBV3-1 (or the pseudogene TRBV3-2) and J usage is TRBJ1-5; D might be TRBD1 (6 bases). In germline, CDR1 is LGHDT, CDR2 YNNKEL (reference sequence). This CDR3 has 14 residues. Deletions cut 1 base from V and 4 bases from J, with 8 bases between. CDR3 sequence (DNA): TGTGCCAGCAGCCAAGGGCAGGGGAATCAGCCCCAGCATTTT. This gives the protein CASSQGQGNQPQHF.

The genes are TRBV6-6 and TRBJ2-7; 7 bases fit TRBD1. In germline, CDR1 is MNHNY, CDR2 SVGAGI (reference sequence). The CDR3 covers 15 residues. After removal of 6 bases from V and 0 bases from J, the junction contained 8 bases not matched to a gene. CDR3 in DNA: TGTGCCAGCAGAACCGGGACAGATTTCTCCTACGAGCAGTACTTC. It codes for CASRTGTDFSYEQYF.

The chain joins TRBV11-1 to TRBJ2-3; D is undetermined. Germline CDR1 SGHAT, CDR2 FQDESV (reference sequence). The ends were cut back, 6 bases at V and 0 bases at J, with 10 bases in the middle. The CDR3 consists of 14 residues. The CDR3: CASSLLPSTDTQYF. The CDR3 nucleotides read TGTGCCAGCAGTTTACTACCCAGCACAGATACGCAGTATTTT.

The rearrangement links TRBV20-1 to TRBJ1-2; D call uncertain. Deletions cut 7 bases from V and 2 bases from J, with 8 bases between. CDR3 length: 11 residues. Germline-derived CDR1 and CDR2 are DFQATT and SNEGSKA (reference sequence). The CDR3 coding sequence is TGCAGTGGAGAGGACAACTATGGCTACACCTTC. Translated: CSGEDNYGYTF.

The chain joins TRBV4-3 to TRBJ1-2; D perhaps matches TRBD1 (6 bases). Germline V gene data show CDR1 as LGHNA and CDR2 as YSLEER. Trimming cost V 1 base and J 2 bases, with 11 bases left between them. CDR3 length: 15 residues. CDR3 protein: CASSQARGGNYGYTF. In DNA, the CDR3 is TGCGCCAGCAGCCAAGCGAGAGGGGGGAACTATGGCTACACCTTC.

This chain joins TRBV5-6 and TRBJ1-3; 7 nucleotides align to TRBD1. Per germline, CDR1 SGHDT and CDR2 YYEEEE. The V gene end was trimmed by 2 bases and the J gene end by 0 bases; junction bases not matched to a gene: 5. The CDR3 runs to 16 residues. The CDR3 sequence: CASSFLGGHSGNTIYF. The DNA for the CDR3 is TGTGCCAGCAGCTTTTTAGGGGGCCACTCTGGAAACACCATATATTTT.

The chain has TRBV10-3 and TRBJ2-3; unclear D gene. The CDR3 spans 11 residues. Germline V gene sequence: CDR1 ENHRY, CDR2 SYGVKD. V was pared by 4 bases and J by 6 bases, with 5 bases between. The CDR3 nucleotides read TGTGCCATCAGTGTCTCGGATACGCAGTATTTT. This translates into CAISVSDTQYF.